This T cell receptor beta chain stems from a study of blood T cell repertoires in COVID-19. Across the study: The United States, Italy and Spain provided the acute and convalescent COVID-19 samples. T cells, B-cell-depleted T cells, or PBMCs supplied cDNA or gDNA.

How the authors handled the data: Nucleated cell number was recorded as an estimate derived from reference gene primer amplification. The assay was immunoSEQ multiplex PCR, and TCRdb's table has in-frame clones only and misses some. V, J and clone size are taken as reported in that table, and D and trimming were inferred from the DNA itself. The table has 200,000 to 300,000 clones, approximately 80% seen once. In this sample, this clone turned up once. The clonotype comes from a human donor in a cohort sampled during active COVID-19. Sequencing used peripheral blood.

This CDR3 reads CASSPFQDTQYF. The DNA of the CDR3 is TGTGCCAGCTCACCATTTCAGGATACGCAGTATTTT. The chain uses TRBV18 and TRBJ2-3; D gene uncertain. Germline V lookup: CDR1 KGHSH, CDR2 LQKENI. V was pared by 2 bases and J by 6 bases, with 6 bases between. The CDR3 consists of 12 residues.